This TCR beta chain was documented in a study of T cell responses to AZD1222 COVID-19 vaccine. TCRdb's table, derived via immunoSEQ multiplex PCR, lists solely in-frame clones and lacks some. The sample has 100,000 to 120,000 clones, roughly nine tenths seen once; the top ten hold more than 40%. This CDR3 has 17 residues. V trimming: 5 bases; J trimming: 4 bases; junction bases outside the gene matches: 11. Germline-derived CDR1 and CDR2 are SGHVS and FQNEAQ. Sequenced here: peripheral blood, sampled 28 days after the second AZD1222 dose. This receptor was identified in an adult who received the AZD1222 COVID-19 vaccine. This chain uses TRBV7-8 with TRBJ2-5; 12 nucleotides line up with TRBD1. The CDR3 sequence: CASSLRGGDRGLETQYF. The CDR3 DNA reads TGTGCCAGCAGCCTCCGTGGGGGGGACAGGGGGCTAGAGACCCAGTACTTC.